Below, 16 T cell receptor beta chains from the same sample are listed, as sequenced in a study of blood T cells in healthy people across ages. Combining a sample-barcoded 5' primer with a J-beta primer mix, a second PCR ran for roughly 6 to 12 cycles. TCRdb reprocessed the 5' RACE reads via MiXCR and lists one record per CDR3 protein. Seen here are hundreds of thousands of distinct CDR3 sequences, around 43% observed once, and the top ten hold around 32%. The sequencing sample was made of blood. Receptors originate from a man older than 75 in good health.

The chain combines TRBV4-2 with TRBJ2-1; possibly TRBD1 for D (6 bases). Deletions cut 0 bases from V and 2 bases from J, with 14 bases between. Germline CDR1 and CDR2: LGHNA and YNFKEQ. The CDR3 loop spans 17 amino acids. CDR3 in amino acids: CASSQDPRQAAYNEQFF. The CDR3, as DNA: TGTGCCAGCAGCCAAGATCCACGACAGGCAGCCTACAATGAGCAGTTCTTC.

V gene TRBV6-2 or TRBV6-3 combines with J gene TRBJ2-7, with 9 positions matching TRBD1. The CDR3 runs 14 residues. Germline assignment: CDR1 MNHEY and CDR2 SVGEGT. The CDR3 sequence: CAISRGQGHYEQYF. CDR3 coding DNA: TGTGCTATAAGCCGAGGACAGGGGCACTACGAGCAGTACTTC.

This chain joins TRBV20-1 and TRBJ1-1, with a weak D call TRBD1 (6 bases). CDR1 is DFQATT and CDR2 is SNEGSKA in the germline V gene (reference sequence). This CDR3 comprises 14 residues. Trimming cost V 4 bases and J 0 bases, with 12 bases left between them. This CDR3 is CSANKDRLNTEAFF. DNA for the CDR3: TGCAGTGCTAATAAGGACAGATTGAACACTGAAGCTTTCTTT.

This clonotype was counted at least ten times. The J gene is TRBJ2-7, the V gene TRBV4-3; 7 bases match TRBD1. Trimming at V came to 0 bases and at J to 4 bases, leaving 6 bases not matched to a gene. Per the germline V gene, CDR1 is LGHNA and CDR2 is YSLEER. The CDR3 is made up of 15 amino acids. CDR3 sequence reads: CASSQDNRGRYEQYF. The CDR3 DNA is TGCGCCAGCAGCCAAGATAACAGGGGCCGATACGAGCAGTACTTC.

The rearrangement joins TRBV12-3 or TRBV12-4 to TRBJ2-3, with TRBD2 as a possible D gene (5 bases). V dropped 3 bases and J dropped 14 bases, with 21 bases sitting between them. This CDR3 has 14 residues. The CDR3 region has the DNA TGTGCCAGCAGTTTTAAGGTTTCAACGGACTTGGGGTATTTT. Its translation is CASSFKVSTDLGYF.

This clonotype was picked up a small number of times. The genes are TRBV20-1 and TRBJ1-5; D may be TRBD1 (6 bases). There are 15 residues in the CDR3. Germline lookup yields CDR1 DFQATT and CDR2 SNEGSKA (reference sequence). Trimming left V 3 bases short and J 5 bases short, with 17 bases between. The CDR3 nucleotides are TGCAGTGCTAGTATATTCCGGGACACCGATCAGCCCCAGCATTTT. It translates to CSASIFRDTDQPQHF.

This clonotype has at least ten counts. This chain connects TRBV7-2 to TRBJ2-4; D is perhaps TRBD2 (5 bases). The germline V gene encodes CDR1 SGHTA and CDR2 FQGNSA. The V and J ends lost 5 bases and 0 bases respectively, with 23 bases between them. The CDR3 sequence is 19 residues long. CDR3 residues: CASSLTRAAGQLAKNIQYF. The DNA of the CDR3 is TGTGCCAGCAGCCTTACTAGGGCCGCCGGGCAGCTAGCCAAAAACATTCAGTACTTC. Full variable domain (missing parts from reference TRBV7-2 and TRBJ2-4): GAGVSQSPSNKVTEKGKDVELRCDPISGHTALYWYRQSLGQGLEFLIYFQGNSAPDKSGLPSDRFSAERTGGSVSTLTIQRTQQEDSAVYLCASSLTRAAGQLAKNIQYFGAGTRLSVL.

This clonotype was seen a few times. The CDR3 DNA reads TGCAGTGCTCCCGGGGGTACAAAAGAGACCCAGTACTTC. Its protein is CSAPGGTKETQYF. The chain carries TRBV20-1 and TRBJ2-5; D might be TRBD2 (6 bases). Germline V gene data show CDR1 as DFQATT and CDR2 as SNEGSKA (reference sequence). This CDR3 has 13 amino acids. Trimming left V 5 bases short and J 3 bases short, with 13 bases between.

This clonotype was observed a few times. J is TRBJ1-2 and V is TRBV6-2 or TRBV6-3, with a tentative D call TRBD1 (5 bases). Germline V gives CDR1 MNHEY, CDR2 SVGEGT. The CDR3 runs 13 residues. The V gene lost 8 bases and the J gene lost 4 bases, with 14 bases spanning the gap. Here the CDR3 reads CASLAGFGYGYTF. CDR3 nucleotide sequence: TGTGCCAGCCTAGCAGGGTTTGGCTATGGCTACACCTTC.

In its sample, this clonotype was seen a few times. V is TRBV20-1 and J is TRBJ1-2; tentatively, D is TRBD1 (5 bases). Trimming shortened V by 8 bases and J by 0 bases, and 16 bases separated the two germline ends. The CDR3 spans 14 residues. Germline V gene sequence: CDR1 DFQATT, CDR2 SNEGSKA (reference sequence). CDR3 coding DNA: TGCAGTCAACCGGACACTCGGTCTAACTATGGCTACACCTTC. It codes for CSQPDTRSNYGYTF.

On this clonotype: This may come from a read error, since a much larger clone is one base off. The genes are TRBV5-1 and TRBJ1-1; the D gene is possibly TRBD1 (6 bases). Germline V gene data show CDR1 as SGHRS and CDR2 as YFSETQ. There are 14 residues in the CDR3. Trimming took off 3 bases at V and 0 bases at J, with 9 bases between the two ends. The CDR3 here is CASSSGAVNTEAFF. CDR3 DNA sequence: TGCGCCAGCAGCTCGGGGGCGGTGAACACTGAAGCTTTCTTT.

In this sample, this clonotype turned up once. The V gene is TRBV7-2, the J gene TRBJ2-1, with 11 bases aligning to TRBD1. Germline CDR1 SGHTA, CDR2 FQGNSA. The V gene end was trimmed by 0 bases and the J gene end by 7 bases; junction bases not matched to a gene: 11. The CDR3 runs to 18 residues. CDR3 DNA: TGTGCCAGCAGCTTAGCCCGGGACAGGGGGTCAGGTTTAAATGAGCAGTTCTTC. Translation: CASSLARDRGSGLNEQFF.

The V gene is TRBV29-1, the J gene TRBJ2-3; 11 nucleotides agree with TRBD2. After removal of 5 bases from V and 1 base from J, the junction contained 2 bases not matched to a gene. Germline V gene lookup returns CDR1 SQVTM and CDR2 ANQGSEA. This CDR3 comprises 14 residues. The CDR3 region has the DNA TGCAGCGTTAAGACTAGCGGGGGCACAGATACGCAGTATTTT. Translating it yields CSVKTSGGTDTQYF.

The V gene is TRBV6-2 or TRBV6-3, the J gene TRBJ2-6; 8 nucleotides agree with TRBD1. CDR3 length equals 17 residues. The J segment lost 0 bases and the V segment lost 0 bases, leaving 1 base of the junction unmatched. Germline CDR1 reads MNHEY; CDR2 reads SVGEGT. CDR3 protein: CASSYSGQVSGANVLTF. CDR3 bases: TGTGCCAGCAGTTACTCGGGACAGGTCTCTGGGGCCAACGTCCTGACTTTC.

The rearrangement joins TRBV4-3 to TRBJ2-5; D uncertain. The V and J ends lost 0 bases and 13 bases respectively, with 21 bases between them. CDR3 length equals 15 residues. Germline V gene lookup returns CDR1 LGHNA and CDR2 YSLEER. CDR3 in amino acids: CASSQDVNSLNLGYF. The CDR3 DNA is TGCGCCAGCAGCCAAGATGTGAATAGCCTAAATTTGGGGTACTTC.

This clonotype has only one observation. The CDR3 sequence: CSARGVRTGSYGYTF. The CDR3 nucleotides read TGCAGTGCTAGAGGCGTCAGGACAGGGTCATATGGCTACACCTTC. The rearrangement joins TRBV20-1 to TRBJ1-2; TRBD1 matches at 8 bases. The CDR3 spans 15 residues. After removal of 1 base from V and 5 bases from J, the junction contained 9 bases not matched to a gene. Germline CDR1 DFQATT, CDR2 SNEGSKA (reference sequence).